This is a list of T cell receptor beta chains from one sample in a study of cytomegalovirus exposure and HLA in healthy donors. Repertoires were generated with immunoSEQ multiplex PCR, while TCRdb's copy carries only in-frame clones and drops some. Of 50,000 or so clones in the sample, roughly four fifths were seen once. Sequenced input: PBMCs. These receptors were obtained from a boy between 10 and 17 years old in good health and CMV-seropositive. Both conserved end residues are part of each CDR3. D genes are given only for firm matches. Only some rows state a clone size, as once, few, many or a class for expanded clones.

J,size,D,V,DNA,CDR3
TRBJ2-5,-,-,TRBV10-3,TGTGCCATCAGTGAGAGGGGCCCCACGGAGACCCAGTACTTC,CAISERGPTETQYF
TRBJ1-2,-,-,TRBV19,TGTGCCAGTAGTGGGACAATTCGGACACATGGCTACACCTTC,CASSGTIRTHGYTF
TRBJ1-4,-,-,TRBV7-2,TGTGCCAGCAGCGCCGACAGAGTTAATGAAAAACTGTTTTTT,CASSADRVNEKLFF
TRBJ2-2,-,-,TRBV7-2,TGTGCCAGCAGCCTCGGACAGTCCGGGGAGCTGTTTTTT,CASSLGQSGELFF
TRBJ2-7,-,TRBD1,TRBV6-5,TGTGCCAGCACCCAGACAGGGATCGGCGAGCAGTACTTC,CASTQTGIGEQYF
TRBJ1-2,-,-,TRBV7-9,TGTGCCAGCAGCTTAGTTATGGAGACTGGCTACACCTTC,CASSLVMETGYTF
TRBJ2-5,-,TRBD2,TRBV5-1,TGCGCCAGCAGCTTTGGACTAGCGGAACGAGAGACCCAGTACTTC,CASSFGLAERETQYF
TRBJ2-1,-,-,TRBV6-5,TGTGCCAGCAGTTACTCGATAAGTGGGGCACACAATGAGCAGTTCTTC,CASSYSISGAHNEQFF
TRBJ2-7,few,TRBD1,TRBV5-6,TGTGCCAGCAGCTTGCTGGGACAGGGGACCTACGAGCAGTACTTC,CASSLLGQGTYEQYF
TRBJ2-7,-,-,TRBV7-9,TGTGCCAGCACCCAGTCCCGGGAGCCCTACGAGCAGTACTTC,CASTQSREPYEQYF
TRBJ2-1,-,TRBD2,TRBV10-3,TGTGCCACCGAAGCGGGGGGGCAAGATGAGCAGTTCTTC,CATEAGGQDEQFF
TRBJ2-1,-,TRBD1,TRBV5-1,TGCGCCAGCCGTGCGGGACAGGGGTCCTACAATGAGCAGTTCTTC,CASRAGQGSYNEQFF
TRBJ2-1,-,TRBD2,TRBV10-3,TGTGCCATCAGAGAAGCGGGGAACATCATCAATGAGCAGTTCTTC,CAIREAGNIINEQFF
TRBJ2-1,-,TRBD2,TRBV11-3,TGTGCCAGCAGCTTACGGCTAGCGGGGATGTCCAGCTCCTACAATGAGCAGTTCTTC,CASSLRLAGMSSSYNEQFF
TRBJ1-1,-,-,TRBV11-3,TGTGCCAGCAACCCCAAACCGGGGGGGAACACTGAAGCTTTCTTT,CASNPKPGGNTEAFF
TRBJ1-1,-,-,TRBV5-1,TGCGCCAGCAGCCCCACAGGGAACACTGAAGCTTTCTTT,CASSPTGNTEAFF
TRBJ2-1,-,TRBD1,TRBV6-1,TGTGCCAGCAGTGAAGGTTGGGGCAGGGGGTCTACCTACAATGAGCAGTTCTTC,CASSEGWGRGSTYNEQFF
TRBJ2-7,-,TRBD1,TRBV7-8,TGTGCCAGCGGAAGGGACAGAAACTACGAGCAGTACTTC,CASGRDRNYEQYF
TRBJ2-5,-,TRBD2,TRBV5-1,TGCGCCAGCAGCACCCGTTCGGGGGGGCCTTCTGAGACCCAGTACTTC,CASSTRSGGPSETQYF
TRBJ1-6,-,-,TRBV5-1,TGCGCCAGCAGCTTGTCCACAGGGAAGAATTCACCCCTCCACTTT,CASSLSTGKNSPLHF
TRBJ2-1,-,TRBD2,TRBV7-9,TGTTCCAGCAGCTTTTTTGTTGTTAGCGGGGGGGCGGATGAGCAGTTCTTC,CSSSFFVVSGGADEQFF
TRBJ2-1,-,-,TRBV18,TGTGCCAGCTCACCCGGGACTGACTCCTACAATGAGCAGTTCTTC,CASSPGTDSYNEQFF
TRBJ2-5,once,TRBD2,TRBV5-4,TGTGCCAGCAGCTTGAGATTGGGGGAGGGGGAGACCCAGTACTTC,CASSLRLGEGETQYF
TRBJ1-6,few,TRBD1,TRBV5-4,TGTGCCAGCAGCTTCGGACAGGCCAATTCACCCCTCCACTTT,CASSFGQANSPLHF
TRBJ1-2,-,-,TRBV6-6,TGTGCCAGCAGCAGGGACACACATAACTATGGCTACACCTTC,CASSRDTHNYGYTF
TRBJ2-1,-,TRBD2,TRBV5-1,TGCGCCAGCAGCTTGGCCGGGGCTAGCGGGGTCTCCCACGAGCAGTTCTTC,CASSLAGASGVSHEQFF
TRBJ2-7,-,TRBD1,TRBV25-1,TGTGCCAGCAGTGGCCGACAGGGCATAGTCTACGAGCAGTACTTC,CASSGRQGIVYEQYF
TRBJ1-5,once,TRBD1,TRBV7-9,TGTGCCAGCAGCTCCCAGGGGGGCAATCAGCCCCAGCATTTT,CASSSQGGNQPQHF
TRBJ1-5,-,-,TRBV11-2,TGTGCCAGCAGCCCAGGGTTGGATCAGCCCCAGCATTTT,CASSPGLDQPQHF
TRBJ1-6,-,TRBD1,TRBV6-5,TGTGCCTCCCATGGACAGGGTAATGCACCCCTCCACTTT,CASHGQGNAPLHF
TRBJ2-5,-,TRBD2,TRBV11-2,TGTGCCAGCAGCCCCGGGAGGACAAGAGAAACCCAGTACTTC,CASSPGRTRETQYF
TRBJ2-2,-,-,TRBV7-9,TGTGCCAGCGTGGCTAGCGAGACCACCGGGGAGCTGTTTTTT,CASVASETTGELFF
TRBJ2-3,-,TRBD2,TRBV6-4,TGTGCCAGCAGTGACTCTAGCGGGGGGGCTAGCACAGATACGCAGTATTTT,CASSDSSGGASTDTQYF
TRBJ1-5,-,-,TRBV6-5,TGTGCCAGCGACGACAGCCCCGGTCAGCCCCAGCATTTT,CASDDSPGQPQHF
TRBJ1-1,-,-,TRBV20-1,TGCAGTGCCGGGGGAGATTATTGGGCTTTCTTT,CSAGGDYWAFF
TRBJ2-7,-,-,TRBV6-1,TGTGCCAGCCTCGGCAGGGCCTACGAGCAGTACTTC,CASLGRAYEQYF
TRBJ2-3,-,TRBD2,TRBV11-3,TGTGCCAGCAGCGAGAAGTCCAGCGGGGCGGGGGATACGCAGTATTTT,CASSEKSSGAGDTQYF
TRBJ1-1,-,-,TRBV27,TGTGCCAGCAGAGCCTACGCGGGGCTAGGCACTGAAGCTTTCTTT,CASRAYAGLGTEAFF
TRBJ2-4,-,TRBD1,TRBV5-1,TGCGCCAGCAGCTTGGGACAGGGAGTAGACATTCAGTACTTC,CASSLGQGVDIQYF
TRBJ2-1,-,-,TRBV5-1,TGCGCCAGCAGCTTCCAGGGATTCGACAATGAGCAGTTCTTC,CASSFQGFDNEQFF
TRBJ2-1,-,-,TRBV10-1,TGCGCCAGCAAGCCGGACTTCTACAATGAGCAGTTCTTC,CASKPDFYNEQFF